Listed here are 20 T cell receptor beta chains from one sample, sequenced in a study of T cell responses to AZD1222 COVID-19 vaccine. Only in-frame clones appear in the TCRdb table, and some are missing; sequencing was by immunoSEQ multiplex PCR. The table records some 150,000 clones, about 87% of them present only once. Specimen: peripheral blood, collected 28 days after the second dose of the MenACWY control vaccine. The receptors shown here come from an adult who received the MenACWY meningococcal vaccine as a control.

The V call is TRBV28, the J call TRBJ2-6; weak D call: TRBD1 (6 bases). V was trimmed by 3 bases and J by 1 base, leaving 13 bases between them. The CDR3 length is 17 residues. Germline lookup yields CDR1 MDHEN and CDR2 SYDVKM. This chain's CDR3 is CASSFNRDVSGANVLTF. The DNA for the CDR3 is TGTGCCAGCAGTTTTAACAGGGATGTGTCTGGGGCCAACGTCCTGACTTTC.

J is TRBJ1-6 and V is TRBV5-1; the D gene is possibly TRBD1 (5 bases). The CDR3 contains 16 residues. V was trimmed by 3 bases and J by 7 bases, leaving 17 bases between them. CDR1 and CDR2 (germline): SGHRS, YFSETQ. CDR3 region: CASSSSGDPGNSPLHF. CDR3 DNA: TGCGCCAGCAGCTCCTCCGGGGACCCTGGGAATTCACCCCTCCACTTT.

This chain links TRBV5-6 with TRBJ1-1; tentatively, D is TRBD1 (6 bases). Germline CDR1 is SGHDT and CDR2 is YYEEEE. Trimming cost V 3 bases and J 6 bases, with 18 bases left between them. CDR3 length equals 15 residues. As DNA, the CDR3 is TGTGCCAGCAGCTGGCGGCATGGGGGCGGGTCTGAAGCTTTCTTT. The encoded protein is CASSWRHGGGSEAFF. The whole variable domain, remainder taken from reference TRBV5-6 and TRBJ1-1, is DAGVTQSPTHLIKTRGQQVTLRCSPKSGHDTVSWYQQALGQGPQFIFQYYEEEERQRGNFPDRFSGHQFPNYSSELNVNALLLGDSALYLCASSWRHGGGSEAFFGQGTRLTVV.

The V call is TRBV6-5, the J call TRBJ2-7; 7 bases agree with TRBD2. Looked up from germline, CDR1 is MNHEY and CDR2 is SVGAGI. The V gene end was trimmed by 5 bases and the J gene end by 4 bases; junction bases not matched to a gene: 8. This CDR3 comprises 14 residues. The CDR3 spells CASSNGLVVYEQYF. The CDR3 DNA reads TGTGCCAGCAGTAACGGACTAGTGGTTTACGAGCAGTACTTC.

The chain is built from TRBV18 and TRBJ2-5; TRBD1 matches at 9 bases. CDR3 size: 17 residues. Unmatched junction bases numbered 9, after V lost 3 bases and J lost 1 base. CDR1 and CDR2 from the germline V gene are KGHSH and LQKENI. The CDR3 DNA is TGTGCCAGCTCACCTCCGGGACAGGGCCCATTCCAAGAGACCCAGTACTTC. Amino acids: CASSPPGQGPFQETQYF.

This chain uses TRBV23-1 with TRBJ2-7, with unresolved D. TRBV23-1 is filed as an ORF, its function uncertain. Trimming cost V 4 bases and J 0 bases, with 19 bases left between them. This CDR3 is 17 amino acids long. The CDR3 nucleotides are TGCGCCAGCAGTCCCATCGGAAGGGCGAAATACTCCTACGAGCAGTACTTC. Translated: CASSPIGRAKYSYEQYF.

The rearrangement uses TRBV13 and TRBJ2-1; D possibly corresponds to TRBD2 (5 bases). V was pared by 5 bases and J by 1 base, with 15 bases between. This CDR3 has 16 residues. Germline V gives CDR1 PRHDT, CDR2 FYEKMQ (reference sequence). The chain's CDR3 is CASSHPTRGSYNEQFF. The CDR3 bases are TGTGCCAGCAGCCACCCCACCCGAGGGTCCTACAATGAGCAGTTCTTC. Full variable domain (remainder filled in from reference TRBV13 and TRBJ2-1): AAGVIQSPRHLIKEKRETATLKCYPIPRHDTVYWYQQGPGQDPQFLISFYEKMQSDKGSIPDRFSAQQFSDYHSELNMSSLELGDSALYFCASSHPTRGSYNEQFFGPGTRLTVL.

This clone was seen a single time. The chain links TRBV28 to TRBJ2-4, with TRBD1 matching over 9 bases. Germline CDR1 and CDR2: MDHEN and SYDVKM. The CDR3 consists of 14 residues. The trim removed 2 bases at V and 8 bases at J, leaving 4 bases unmatched. In DNA form, the CDR3 reads TGTGCCAGCAGTTTAGCACAGGGGGCGGACATTCAGTACTTC. Translating gives CASSLAQGADIQYF.

The chain is built from TRBV4-3 and TRBJ2-7, with 13 positions matching TRBD2. Trimming took 0 bases from V and 7 from J; bases not matched to a gene: 6. CDR1 and CDR2 from the germline V gene are LGHNA and YSLEER. The CDR3 contains 16 residues. DNA of the CDR3: TGCGCCAGCAGCCAAGAATGGACTAGCGGGAGTTTGGAGCAGTACTTC. Residues: CASSQEWTSGSLEQYF.

The V gene is TRBV19, the J gene TRBJ1-2, with D possibly TRBD1 on 5 matching bases. V lost 4 bases and J 0 bases, leaving 15 bases between the germline ends. The germline V gene encodes CDR1 LNHDA and CDR2 SQIVND (reference sequence). CDR3 size: 16 residues. Written as DNA, the CDR3 is TGTGCCAGTAGTAAAGGACGTCCAGGGTCTAACTATGGCTACACCTTC. It codes for CASSKGRPGSNYGYTF.

As to this clone: Other DNA sequences of this sample code for an identical CDR3. The V gene is TRBV5-6, the J gene TRBJ2-7; D is ambiguous. Germline V gene lookup returns CDR1 SGHDT and CDR2 YYEEEE. V was clipped by 1 base and J by 3 bases, with 2 bases between them. CDR3 length: 11 residues. The CDR3 DNA follows: TGTGCCAGCAGCTTGTACTACGAGCAGTACTTC. Translation gives CASSLYYEQYF.

This chain uses TRBV30 with TRBJ2-1; D might be TRBD2 (6 bases). V lost 1 base to trimming and J lost 5 bases, with 12 bases between them. CDR1 and CDR2 from the germline V gene are GTSNPN and SVGIG (reference sequence). The CDR3 consists of 14 residues. CDR3 sequence reads: CAWSGASADNEQFF. CDR3 in DNA: TGTGCCTGGAGTGGAGCTAGCGCCGACAATGAGCAGTTCTTC.

V gene TRBV29-1 combines with J gene TRBJ1-2; 9 positions match TRBD1. CDR1 SQVTM and CDR2 ANQGSEA come from the germline V gene. The J segment lost 6 bases and the V segment lost 3 bases, leaving 11 bases of the junction unmatched. The CDR3 loop spans 15 amino acids. The CDR3: CSVDVTGTGRDGYTF. CDR3 bases: TGCAGCGTTGACGTGACCGGGACAGGGAGGGATGGCTACACCTTC.

The chain has TRBV5-5 and TRBJ1-5; D gene unclear. The CDR3 covers 13 residues. The V end lost 1 base, the J end lost 7 bases, and 9 bases lay between the germline ends. Germline assignment: CDR1 SGHKS and CDR2 YYEKEE (reference sequence). This CDR3 is CASSLFDQQPQHF. Written as DNA, the CDR3 is TGTGCCAGCAGCTTGTTTGATCAGCAGCCCCAGCATTTT.

The chain recombines TRBV9 with TRBJ2-1, with 7 bases matching TRBD2. The CDR3 extends over 14 amino acids. The germline V gene encodes CDR1 SGDLS and CDR2 YYNGEE. V was clipped by 0 bases and J by 4 bases; unmatched bases: 1. CDR3 protein: CASSVDGGYNEQFF. The CDR3 nucleotides read TGTGCCAGCAGCGTAGACGGGGGGTACAATGAGCAGTTCTTC. The full variable domain, in which reference TRBV9 and TRBJ2-1 provide the parts outside the CDR3, is DSGVTQTPKHLITATGQRVTLRCSPRSGDLSVYWYQQSLDQGLQFLIQYYNGEERAKGNILERFSAQQFPDLHSELNLSSLELGDSALYFCASSVDGGYNEQFFGPGTRLTVL.

This clone was detected once. This chain uses TRBV28 with TRBJ2-5, with 9 bases matching TRBD1. The CDR3 has 14 residues. V was clipped by 6 bases and J by 3 bases; unmatched bases: 5. CDR1 is MDHEN and CDR2 is SYDVKM in the germline V gene. The CDR3 DNA is TGTGCCAGCAGCAACAGGGGGCCTAAAGAGACCCAGTACTTC. Amino acids: CASSNRGPKETQYF.

This clone was seen more than once but under ten times. This chain connects TRBV19 to TRBJ2-3; D remains ambiguous. Looked up from germline, CDR1 is LNHDA and CDR2 is SQIVND (reference sequence). The CDR3 sequence is 14 residues long. V was clipped by 1 base and J by 0 bases, with 5 bases between them. CDR3 amino acids: CASSIGHSTDTQYF. The DNA of the CDR3 is TGTGCCAGTAGTATAGGACACAGCACAGATACGCAGTATTTT.

The chain links TRBV7-9 to TRBJ2-7, with a possible D match to TRBD1 (6 bases). The germline CDR1 and CDR2 sequences are SEHNR and FQNEAQ (reference sequence). The CDR3 spans 19 residues. V lost 5 bases and J 0 bases, leaving 26 bases between the germline ends. The CDR3 region has the DNA TGTGCCAGCAGCAAGCCCGCCAGGGACAAGCTCATAAACTCCTACGAGCAGTACTTC. Translating it yields CASSKPARDKLINSYEQYF.

This clone has only one observation. This chain joins TRBV28 and TRBJ2-7; D not certain. This CDR3 is 13 amino acids long. CDR1 is MDHEN, CDR2 SYDVKM, per germline. Trimming stripped 3 bases from V and 3 bases from J, with 9 bases between. CDR3 coding DNA: TGTGCCAGCAGTTTCAACGGAAACTACGAGCAGTACTTC. It translates to CASSFNGNYEQYF.

V gene TRBV28 combines with J gene TRBJ1-2, with no clear D. V lost 5 bases to trimming and J lost 0 bases, with 10 bases between them. Germline CDR1 MDHEN, CDR2 SYDVKM. This CDR3 is built from 14 residues. The CDR3: CASSRYNANYGYTF. CDR3 nucleotide sequence: TGTGCCAGCAGTAGGTATAACGCTAACTATGGCTACACCTTC.